This T cell receptor beta chain was sequenced during a study of shared clonotypes between healthy human individuals. The study's findings and limits: Sequencing depth was expected to affect clonotype sharing among donors.

This CDR3 spans 16 amino acids. Looked up from germline, CDR1 is MNHEY and CDR2 is SVGAGI. With V trimmed by 0 bases and J by 2 bases, 6 bases remained unmatched. Clones were sequenced by immunoSEQ multiplex PCR, and TCRdb holds only the in-frame ones, with some missing. The table records around 2,000,000 clones, about 95% of them present only once. Remarks on this clone: Its target is not known.

The naive CD8 fraction comprised CD45RO-negative cells positively selected for CCR7 and excluded terminally differentiated effector memory CD45RA+ cells. This receptor was obtained from a man younger than 30 in good health. The chain uses TRBV6-5 and TRBJ2-7, with TRBD2 identical over 8 bases. The specimen was naive CD8+ T cells sorted from blood. The CDR3 DNA is TGTGCCAGCAGTTACTCTAGCGGGGAGAGACCCTACGAGCAGTACTTC. This gives the protein CASSYSSGERPYEQYF.